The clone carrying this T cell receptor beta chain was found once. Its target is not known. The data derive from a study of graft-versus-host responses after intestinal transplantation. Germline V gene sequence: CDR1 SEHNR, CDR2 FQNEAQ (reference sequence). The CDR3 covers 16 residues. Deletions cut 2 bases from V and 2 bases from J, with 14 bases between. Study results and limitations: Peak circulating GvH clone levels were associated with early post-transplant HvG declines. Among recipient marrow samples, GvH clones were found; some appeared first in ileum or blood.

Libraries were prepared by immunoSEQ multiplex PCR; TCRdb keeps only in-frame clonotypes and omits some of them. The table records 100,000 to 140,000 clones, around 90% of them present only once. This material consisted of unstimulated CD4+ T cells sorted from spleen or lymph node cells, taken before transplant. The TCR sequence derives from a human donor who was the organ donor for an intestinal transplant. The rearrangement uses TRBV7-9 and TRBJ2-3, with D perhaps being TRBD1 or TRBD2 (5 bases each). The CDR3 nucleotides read TGTGCCAGCAGCTTACTTCAACGGGGCCACACAGATACGCAGTATTTT. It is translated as CASSLLQRGHTDTQYF.